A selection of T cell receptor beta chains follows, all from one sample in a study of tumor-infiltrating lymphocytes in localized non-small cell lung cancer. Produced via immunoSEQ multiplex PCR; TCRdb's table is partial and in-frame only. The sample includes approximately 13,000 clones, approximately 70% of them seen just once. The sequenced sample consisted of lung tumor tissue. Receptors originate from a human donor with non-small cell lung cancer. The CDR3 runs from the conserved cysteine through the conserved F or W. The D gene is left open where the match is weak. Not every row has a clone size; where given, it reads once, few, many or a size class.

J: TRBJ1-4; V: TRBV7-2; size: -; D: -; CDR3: CASSTNMGNNEKLFF; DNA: TGTGCCAGCAGCACCAACATGGGGAATAATGAAAAACTGTTTTTT
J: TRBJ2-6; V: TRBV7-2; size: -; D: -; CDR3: CASSFDSGANVLTF; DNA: TGTGCCAGCAGCTTTGACTCTGGGGCCAACGTCCTGACTTTC
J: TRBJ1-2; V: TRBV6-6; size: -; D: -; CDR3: CASTDGGAWGYTF; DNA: TGTGCCAGCACCGACGGGGGCGCCTGGGGCTACACCTTC
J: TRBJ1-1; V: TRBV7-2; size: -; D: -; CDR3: CASSLAQEGSRAFF; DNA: TGTGCCAGCAGCTTAGCCCAGGAGGGCTCCCGAGCTTTCTTT
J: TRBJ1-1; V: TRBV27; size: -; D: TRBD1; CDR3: CASSSGQGGTEAFF; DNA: TGTGCCAGCAGTAGTGGACAGGGCGGCACTGAAGCTTTCTTT
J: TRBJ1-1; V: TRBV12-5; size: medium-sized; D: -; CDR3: CASHTEGWNTEAFF; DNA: TGTGCTAGCCATACAGAAGGGTGGAACACTGAAGCTTTCTTT
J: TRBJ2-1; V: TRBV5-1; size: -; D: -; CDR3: CASSPDDASYNEQFF; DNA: TGCGCCAGCAGTCCGGACGATGCCTCCTACAATGAGCAGTTCTTC
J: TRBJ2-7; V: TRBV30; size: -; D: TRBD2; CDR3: CAWRGGGYEQYF; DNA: TGTGCCTGGAGGGGGGGGGGCTACGAGCAGTACTTC
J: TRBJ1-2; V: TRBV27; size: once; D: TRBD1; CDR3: CASSSTGLRGPGSYTF; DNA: TGTGCCAGCAGTTCGACAGGGCTTAGGGGCCCTGGGAGCTACACCTTC
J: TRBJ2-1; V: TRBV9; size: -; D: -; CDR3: CASSVVGGGYNEQFF; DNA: TGTGCCAGCAGCGTAGTAGGGGGGGGGTACAATGAGCAGTTCTTC
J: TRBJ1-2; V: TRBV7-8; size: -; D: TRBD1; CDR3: CASSLGAPGQGATGYTF; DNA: TGTGCCAGCAGCTTAGGGGCTCCGGGACAGGGCGCGACCGGCTACACCTTC
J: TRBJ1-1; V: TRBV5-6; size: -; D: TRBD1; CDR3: CASSPDRDTEAFF; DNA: TGTGCCAGCAGCCCGGACAGGGATACTGAAGCTTTCTTT
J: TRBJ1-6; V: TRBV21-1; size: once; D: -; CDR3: CASSLRAVDRGYNSPLHF; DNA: TGTGCCAGCAGCTTGCGAGCCGTTGACAGGGGATATAATTCACCCCTCCACTTT
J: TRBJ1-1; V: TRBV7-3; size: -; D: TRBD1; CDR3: CATGGQGNTEAFF; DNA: TGTGCCACCGGAGGACAGGGGAACACTGAAGCTTTCTTT
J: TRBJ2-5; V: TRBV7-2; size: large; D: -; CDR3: CASSSSGAETQYF; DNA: TGTGCCAGCAGCTCATCAGGGGCAGAGACCCAGTACTTC
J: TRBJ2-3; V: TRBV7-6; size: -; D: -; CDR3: CASSVQGFLSTDTQYF; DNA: TGTGCCAGCAGCGTTCAGGGGTTCCTAAGCACAGATACGCAGTATTTT
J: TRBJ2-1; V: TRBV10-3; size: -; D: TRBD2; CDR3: CAIRETSGDNEQFF; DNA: TGTGCCATCAGGGAGACTAGCGGGGATAATGAGCAGTTCTTC
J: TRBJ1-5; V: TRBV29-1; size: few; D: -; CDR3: CSGGDPNQPQHF; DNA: TGCAGCGGAGGGGATCCCAATCAGCCCCAGCATTTT
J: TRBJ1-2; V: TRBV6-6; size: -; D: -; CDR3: CASSPRLTYTF; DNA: TGTGCCAGCAGCCCACGACTGACATACACCTTC
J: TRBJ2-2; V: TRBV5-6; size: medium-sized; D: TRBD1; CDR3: CASSPDRYANTGELFF; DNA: TGTGCCAGCAGCCCGGACAGGTACGCGAACACCGGGGAGCTGTTTTTT
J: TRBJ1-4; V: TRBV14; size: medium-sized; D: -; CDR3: CASSQHINEKLFF; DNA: TGTGCCAGCAGCCAACATATTAATGAAAAACTGTTTTTT
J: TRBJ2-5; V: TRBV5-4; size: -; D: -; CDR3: CASRSDGGTETQYF; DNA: TGTGCCAGCAGATCGGACGGCGGAACGGAGACCCAGTACTTC
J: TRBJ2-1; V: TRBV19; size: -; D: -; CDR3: CASSQTYNEQFF; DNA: TGTGCCAGTAGTCAGACCTACAATGAGCAGTTCTTC
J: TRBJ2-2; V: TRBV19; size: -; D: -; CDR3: CASELLNTGELFF; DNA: TGTGCCAGTGAGCTGTTGAACACCGGGGAGCTGTTTTTT
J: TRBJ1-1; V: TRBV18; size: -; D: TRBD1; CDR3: CASSPNPNRGNTEAFF; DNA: TGTGCCAGCTCACCAAATCCTAACAGGGGGAACACTGAAGCTTTCTTT
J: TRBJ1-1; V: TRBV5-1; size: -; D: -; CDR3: CASSGGYSQAFF; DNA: TGCGCCAGCAGCGGGGGATACAGCCAAGCTTTCTTT
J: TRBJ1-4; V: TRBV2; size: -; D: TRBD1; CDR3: CASSSGTGGEKLFF; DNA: TGTGCCAGCAGCTCCGGGACAGGTGGTGAAAAACTGTTTTTT
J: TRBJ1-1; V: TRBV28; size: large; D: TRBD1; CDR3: CASSLIQGARTEAFF; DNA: TGTGCCAGCAGTCTAATACAGGGGGCGAGGACTGAAGCTTTCTTT
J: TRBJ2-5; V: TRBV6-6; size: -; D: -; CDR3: CASSTRALQETQYF; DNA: TGTGCCAGCAGTACTCGGGCCCTCCAAGAGACCCAGTACTTC
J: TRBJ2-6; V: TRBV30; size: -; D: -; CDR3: CAWSGSLSGANVLTF; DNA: TGTGCCTGGAGTGGTTCTCTCTCTGGGGCCAACGTCCTGACTTTC
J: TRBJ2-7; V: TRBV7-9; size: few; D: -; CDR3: CASSSRRSYEQYF; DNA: TGTGCCAGCAGCTCCAGGAGGTCCTACGAGCAGTACTTC
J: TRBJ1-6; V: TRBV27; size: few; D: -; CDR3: CASRDRTVPNNSPLHF; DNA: TGTGCCAGCAGAGACCGGACAGTTCCTAATAATTCACCCCTCCACTTT
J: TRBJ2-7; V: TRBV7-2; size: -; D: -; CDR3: CASSPNGQNSYEQYF; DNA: TGTGCCAGCAGCCCCAACGGACAGAACTCCTACGAGCAGTACTTC
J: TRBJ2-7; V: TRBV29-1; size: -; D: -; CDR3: CSVEADLTYEQYF; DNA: TGCAGCGTTGAAGCCGACTTAACCTACGAGCAGTACTTC
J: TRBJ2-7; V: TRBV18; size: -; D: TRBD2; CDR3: CASSLATTSVEQYF; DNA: TGTGCCAGCTCACTAGCCACGACTAGCGTTGAGCAGTACTTC
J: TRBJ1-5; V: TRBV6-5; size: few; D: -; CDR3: CASSYGPLSNQPQHF; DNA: TGTGCCAGCAGTTACGGGCCGCTTAGCAATCAGCCCCAGCATTTT
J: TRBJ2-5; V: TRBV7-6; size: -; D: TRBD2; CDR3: CASSLELAGGETQYF; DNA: TGTGCCAGCAGCTTAGAACTAGCGGGCGGGGAGACCCAGTACTTC
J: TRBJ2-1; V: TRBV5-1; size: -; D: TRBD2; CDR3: CASSLIAGAYNEQFF; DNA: TGCGCCAGCAGCTTGATAGCGGGGGCCTACAATGAGCAGTTCTTC
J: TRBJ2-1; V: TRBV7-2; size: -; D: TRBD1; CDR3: CASSLARQGSYNEQFF; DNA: TGTGCCAGCAGCTTAGCGCGACAGGGATCCTACAATGAGCAGTTCTTC
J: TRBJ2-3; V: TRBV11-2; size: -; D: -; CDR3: CASSLGGLGPSTDTQYF; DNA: TGTGCCAGCAGCTTAGGCGGTTTGGGACCCAGCACAGATACGCAGTATTTT
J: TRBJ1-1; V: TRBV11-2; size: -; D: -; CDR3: CASSLADRGGSEAFF; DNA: TGTGCCAGCAGCTTAGCCGACCGGGGGGGCTCTGAAGCTTTCTTT
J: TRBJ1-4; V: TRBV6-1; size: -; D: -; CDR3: CASSANPPGGVSEKLFF; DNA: TGTGCCAGCAGTGCCAACCCCCCCGGTGGTGTGAGTGAAAAACTGTTTTTT